The subject of this entry is one T cell receptor beta chain. The data originate from a study of blood T cell repertoires in COVID-19. Across the study: Samples representing acute and convalescent COVID-19 were sourced from the United States, Italy and Spain. PBMCs, B-cell-depleted T cells, or T cells provided the cDNA or gDNA that made up the material.

Original processing notes: Counts of nucleated cells, estimated from reference gene primer amplification, were obtained. Measured with immunoSEQ multiplex PCR; TCRdb has only the in-frame clones, and not every one. V and J calls and clone size are copied from that table; D and trimming were computed from the DNA. The table lists about 60,000 clones, around 90% of them singletons, with approximately 8.3% in the top ten. Germline assignment: CDR1 LNHDA and CDR2 SQIVND (reference sequence). This CDR3 is built from 14 residues. V was clipped by 7 bases and J by 6 bases; unmatched bases: 7. The receptor was derived from a human donor with active COVID-19. The donor label of this sample is uncertain. The source material was peripheral blood. The rearrangement uses TRBV19 and TRBJ2-3, with 10 bases identical to TRBD2. The CDR3 sequence: CASNPSGSSDTQYF. The CDR3 nucleotides read TGTGCCAGTAACCCTAGCGGGAGTAGCGATACGCAGTATTTT.